These 27 T cell receptor beta chains were all obtained from the same sample, sequenced in a study of CD8 T cells in Susac syndrome. The RNA input was roughly 0.5 to 1 ug, and it was reverse transcribed with random hexamers. A single record per CDR3 protein comes from TCRdb applying MiXCR to the immunoSEQ multiplex PCR reads. The sample includes roughly 250,000 distinct CDR3 sequences, approximately 95% seen only once; the top ten take approximately 0.094%. Sequencing input: CD4+ T cells from PBMCs. The receptors were gathered from a human donor with Susac syndrome.

The chain joins TRBV19 to TRBJ1-5; TRBD1 aligns across 7 bases. This CDR3 comprises 16 residues. Germline loops: CDR1 LNHDA, CDR2 SQIVND (reference sequence). Trimming cost V 4 bases and J 0 bases; bases outside gene matches: 6. CDR3 residues: CASSKGTVYSNQPQHF. The CDR3 DNA reads TGTGCCAGTAGTAAAGGGACAGTATATAGCAATCAGCCCCAGCATTTT.

The chain uses TRBV30 and TRBJ2-7; unclear D gene. This CDR3 is built from 11 residues. V shed 7 bases and J shed 2 bases, with 9 bases lying between them. Germline V CDR1 and CDR2: GTSNPN, SVGIG (reference sequence). The CDR3 loop reads CASGTAYEQYF. CDR3 sequence (DNA): TGTGCCTCGGGCACGGCCTACGAGCAGTACTTC.

J is TRBJ1-4 and V is TRBV20-1; 8 nucleotides match TRBD1. CDR3 size: 13 residues. The ends lost 4 bases at V and 10 bases at J; junction bases unmatched: 8. Germline V gives CDR1 DFQATT, CDR2 SNEGSKA (reference sequence). The DNA for the CDR3 is TGCAGTGCTACCGACAGGGGAGGGGCAAAACTGTTTTTT. Translated: CSATDRGGAKLFF.

The chain employs TRBV20-1 and TRBJ1-5; the D is unclear. Looked up from germline, CDR1 is DFQATT and CDR2 is SNEGSKA (reference sequence). The length of the CDR3 is 13 residues. V was clipped by 5 bases and J by 3 bases, with 11 bases between them. The DNA for the CDR3 is TGCAGTGCTTCACAATGGGTCAATCAGCCCCAGCATTTT. It codes for CSASQWVNQPQHF.

Written as DNA, the CDR3 is TGCGCCAGCAGCACGGGACTGTACAATGAGCAGTTCTTC. It translates to CASSTGLYNEQFF. The chain links TRBV5-1 to TRBJ2-1; the D gene is possibly TRBD2 (6 bases). Germline CDR1 reads SGHRS; CDR2 reads YFSETQ. The V gene lost 4 bases and the J gene lost 4 bases, with 9 bases spanning the gap. The CDR3 has 13 residues.

J is TRBJ1-5 and V is TRBV5-4, with a possible D match to TRBD1 (5 bases). V was pared by 3 bases and J by 11 bases, with 12 bases between. Germline lookup yields CDR1 SGHNT and CDR2 YYREEE (reference sequence). The CDR3 loop spans 12 amino acids. CDR3 protein: CASSYRDGTQHF. DNA of the CDR3: TGTGCCAGCAGCTACCGGGACGGGACCCAGCATTTT.

Here the CDR3 DNA reads TGTGCCAGCAGCCAGGGACCAGCACGTAGAACAGATACGCAGTATTTT. This codes for CASSQGPARRTDTQYF. J is TRBJ2-3 and V is TRBV14; TRBD1 or TRBD2 may be the D gene (5 bases each). CDR1 is SGHDN, CDR2 FVKESK, per germline. The CDR3 is 16 residues long. The V end lost 3 bases, the J end lost 3 bases, and 16 bases lay between the germline ends.

CDR3 bases: TGTGCCATCAGTGAGGGGACAGGACAAGATACGCAGTATTTT. Encoded protein: CAISEGTGQDTQYF. The chain recombines TRBV10-3 with TRBJ2-3, with 8 positions matching TRBD1. Trimming at V came to 2 bases and at J to 5 bases, leaving 3 bases not matched to a gene. The V gene's germline CDR1 is ENHRY and CDR2 SYGVKD. The CDR3 contains 14 residues.

The V and J genes are TRBV20-1 and TRBJ2-3, with D maybe TRBD1 (6 bases). Germline V gives CDR1 DFQATT, CDR2 SNEGSKA (reference sequence). The CDR3 consists of 11 residues. Trimming stripped 6 bases from V and 10 bases from J, with 14 bases between. In DNA form, the CDR3 reads TGCAGTGCCGGACAGACAAGGGCGCAGTATTTT. It yields the protein CSAGQTRAQYF.

The V call is TRBV9, the J call TRBJ2-1; no clear D. This CDR3 spans 15 amino acids. V lost 1 base, J lost 7 bases, and 15 bases lay in between. Germline CDR1 and CDR2: SGDLS and YYNGEE. CDR3 in DNA: TGTGCCAGCAGCGTACTCTTGGGCAGCCTAAATGAGCAGTTCTTC. Protein: CASSVLLGSLNEQFF. Together with reference TRBV9 and TRBJ2-1, the CDR3 gives the full variable domain: DSGVTQTPKHLITATGQRVTLRCSPRSGDLSVYWYQQSLDQGLQFLIQYYNGEERAKGNILERFSAQQFPDLHSELNLSSLELGDSALYFCASSVLLGSLNEQFFGPGTRLTVL.

The rearrangement joins TRBV29-1 to TRBJ1-1; the D is unclear. V was clipped by 4 bases and J by 10 bases, with 13 bases between them. Germline V CDR1 and CDR2: SQVTM, ANQGSEA. The CDR3 sequence is 11 residues long. The CDR3 DNA reads TGCAGCGTTGCTTTACGTGGCGGAGCTTTCTTT. Its translation: CSVALRGGAFF.

This chain joins TRBV18 and TRBJ2-5; 7 bases are a match to TRBD2. This CDR3 is 14 amino acids long. The J segment lost 5 bases and the V segment lost 4 bases, leaving 7 bases of the junction unmatched. Germline V lookup: CDR1 KGHSH, CDR2 LQKENI. CDR3 loop: CASSHRGEPETQYF. The CDR3 coding sequence is TGTGCCAGCTCACATCGGGGGGAACCCGAGACCCAGTACTTC.

This rearrangement joins TRBV23-1 to TRBJ1-5; TRBD1 matches at 12 bases. TRBV23-1 is known as an ORF, though its function is uncertain. The CDR3 is made up of 15 amino acids. The V and J ends lost 8 bases and 7 bases, in that order; junction bases with no gene match: 9. Here the CDR3 DNA reads TGCGCCAGCGAGTCTCGGGACAGGGGGCTGCAGCCCCAGCATTTT. Amino acids: CASESRDRGLQPQHF.

The CDR3 coding sequence is TGTGCCAGCAGCCTCTCGGCTAGCATGACGGGCGAGCAGTACTTC. Its translation: CASSLSASMTGEQYF. The rearrangement links TRBV9 to TRBJ2-7; tentative D call: TRBD2 (5 bases). The CDR3 is 15 amino acids. V lost 4 bases, J lost 6 bases, and 20 bases lay in between. Germline V gene lookup returns CDR1 SGDLS and CDR2 YYNGEE. Full variable domain (remainder filled in from reference TRBV9 and TRBJ2-7): DSGVTQTPKHLITATGQRVTLRCSPRSGDLSVYWYQQSLDQGLQFLIQYYNGEERAKGNILERFSAQQFPDLHSELNLSSLELGDSALYFCASSLSASMTGEQYFGPGTRLTVT.

The chain joins TRBV6-5 to TRBJ1-2, with TRBD1 matching 7 bases. The CDR3 runs 15 residues. Trimming at V came to 5 bases and at J to 2 bases, leaving 8 bases not matched to a gene. Germline values: CDR1 MNHEY, CDR2 SVGAGI. CDR3 sequence: CASSRPKGQNYGYTF. The CDR3 DNA reads TGTGCCAGCAGTCGCCCTAAGGGACAGAACTATGGCTACACCTTC.

The chain combines TRBV29-1 with TRBJ1-1; D is possibly TRBD1 (5 bases). Trimming pared 5 bases from V and 6 bases from J, leaving 13 bases between. CDR3 length: 12 residues. Looked up from germline, CDR1 is SQVTM and CDR2 is ANQGSEA. In DNA form, the CDR3 reads TGCAGCGTTCATCAGTCAGGGCCTGAAGCTTTCTTT. Protein: CSVHQSGPEAFF.

The chain is built from TRBV9 and TRBJ2-7; 11 nucleotides align to TRBD2. CDR1 and CDR2 (germline): SGDLS, YYNGEE. J lost 1 base, V lost 0 bases, and 9 bases had no gene match. This CDR3 contains 18 residues. CDR3 sequence reads: CASSVAVGTSGGSYEQYF. In nucleotides, the CDR3 is TGTGCCAGCAGCGTAGCTGTAGGGACTAGCGGCGGTTCCTACGAGCAGTACTTC.

The chain recombines TRBV23-1 with TRBJ2-7; D not certain. TRBV23-1 is known as an ORF, though its function is uncertain. V lost 2 bases and J lost 0, with 11 bases in between. This CDR3 has 15 amino acids. The CDR3 DNA reads as TGCGCCAGCAGTCAACCGAATCACAGCTCCTACGAGCAGTACTTC. It yields the protein CASSQPNHSSYEQYF.

V usage is TRBV27 and J usage is TRBJ1-5; D possibly corresponds to TRBD1 (5 bases). CDR1 is MNHEY and CDR2 is SMNVEV in the germline V gene (reference sequence). The length of the CDR3 is 13 residues. V lost 4 bases to trimming and J lost 5 bases, with 9 bases between them. CDR3 residues: CASSWTRDQPQHF. The DNA of the CDR3 is TGTGCCAGCAGTTGGACAAGGGATCAGCCCCAGCATTTT.

CDR3 sequence (DNA): TGCAGCGTTGAATGGACTAGCGAACAAGAGACCCAGTACTTC. It yields the protein CSVEWTSEQETQYF. The chain combines TRBV29-1 with TRBJ2-5, with 9 bases fitting TRBD2. CDR3 size: 14 residues. V lost 2 bases to trimming and J lost 2 bases; unmatched junction nucleotides: 3. Germline lookup yields CDR1 SQVTM and CDR2 ANQGSEA.

The chain couples TRBV20-1 to TRBJ2-5; D gene uncertain. From germline, CDR1 is DFQATT and CDR2 SNEGSKA (reference sequence). The CDR3 extends over 14 amino acids. Trimming pared 1 base from V and 4 bases from J, leaving 13 bases between. CDR3 residues: CSARVPLVGETQYF. CDR3 sequence (DNA): TGCAGTGCTAGAGTTCCACTTGTAGGAGAGACCCAGTACTTC.

This chain joins TRBV14 and TRBJ1-2, with D possibly matching TRBD1 (5 bases). Germline CDR1 reads SGHDN; CDR2 reads FVKESK. CDR3 length equals 17 residues. Trimming shortened V by 1 base and J by 1 base, and 16 bases separated the two germline ends. In DNA, the CDR3 is TGTGCCAGCAGCCAAGGATTCGGGACGGTGATTAACTATGGCTACACCTTC. The encoded protein is CASSQGFGTVINYGYTF.

The CDR3 bases are TGTGCCAGCAGTGGGGTAGCACCAGAACACAATGAGCAGTTCTTC. This gives the protein CASSGVAPEHNEQFF. This chain uses TRBV4-2 with TRBJ2-1; D is unresolved. CDR1 is LGHNA, CDR2 YNFKEQ, per germline. V was cut by 6 bases and J by 5 bases, with 17 bases left in between. The CDR3 runs 15 residues.

This clonotype appeared a single time. The V gene is TRBV7-3, the J gene TRBJ2-7; 7 bases agree with TRBD2. CDR1 is SGHTA and CDR2 is FQGTGA in the germline V gene. With 4 bases clipped from V and 2 bases from J, the junction kept 8 bases outside the gene matches. This CDR3 is built from 15 residues. The CDR3 sequence: CASSSLGGSTYEQYF. The CDR3 DNA sequence: TGTGCCAGCAGCTCCCTTGGCGGGAGTACCTACGAGCAGTACTTC.

The V gene is TRBV4-1, the J gene TRBJ2-7; D possibly matches TRBD1 or TRBD2 (6 bases each). V lost 3 bases and J 3 bases, leaving 18 bases between the germline ends. The CDR3 has 16 residues. Germline loops: CDR1 MGHRA, CDR2 YSYEKL. CDR3 coding DNA: TGCGCCAGCAGCCACCTCTCGGGGGACAAGGTCTACGAGCAGTACTTC. Translating gives CASSHLSGDKVYEQYF.

This sequence joins TRBV7-2 and TRBJ1-5; weak D call: TRBD1 (5 bases). CDR1 is SGHTA, CDR2 FQGNSA, per germline. The germline V and J ends were trimmed by 3 bases and 4 bases, with 7 bases remaining between them. The CDR3 sequence is 13 residues long. CDR3 DNA sequence: TGTGCCAGCAGCTTCAGGGTAAATCAGCCCCAGCATTTT. Translation: CASSFRVNQPQHF.

This chain links TRBV5-4 with TRBJ1-1; D uncertain. Germline CDR1 SGHNT, CDR2 YYREEE (reference sequence). The V and J ends lost 4 bases and 5 bases respectively, with 12 bases between them. CDR3 size: 13 residues. DNA of the CDR3: TGTGCCAGCAGCCGTGGTGGAAAGACTGAAGCTTTCTTT. This codes for CASSRGGKTEAFF.